This T cell receptor (beta chain) was sequenced in a study of T cells after posttransplantation cyclophosphamide. This clone has ten or more counts. Profiled with immunoSEQ multiplex PCR; TCRdb holds only in-frame clones, not every one. Observed in the sample are roughly 7,500 clones, none of them singletons. Busulfan-fludarabine conditioning, marrow transplant, and cyclophosphamide on days +3 and +4 were administered. V dropped 1 base and J dropped 3 bases, with 10 bases sitting between them. The V gene's germline CDR1 is GTSNPN and CDR2 SVGIG (reference sequence). The CDR3 sequence is 14 residues long.

The source is a male patient aged 18-30 years who received an allogeneic stem cell transplant from an unrelated donor, was CMV-positive, and had acute and chronic GVHD. The graft donor may account for some of the T cells. The rearrangement joins TRBV30 to TRBJ1-5; D not certain. The sequenced sample was PBMCs, obtained after allogeneic stem cell transplant with posttransplant cyclophosphamide. CDR3 in amino acids: CAWSGGAANQPQHF. In nucleotides, the CDR3 is TGTGCCTGGAGTGGAGGAGCAGCCAATCAGCCCCAGCATTTT.